A selection of T cell receptor beta chains follows, all from one sample in a study of T cells in Graves' hyperthyroidism and ophthalmopathy. TCRdb re-called the multiplex PCR reads with MiXCR, one entry per CDR3 protein. The table lists about 400,000 distinct CDR3 sequences, 15% to 19% of them singletons. Sequenced material: blood. The origin of the receptors is a woman aged 18-30 years with Graves' hyperthyroidism. CDR3s include the opening cysteine and the closing phenylalanine or tryptophan. The order of the fields is V gene, J gene, clone size, D gene, CDR3 protein, CDR3 DNA. The D gene is left open where the match is weak. The size of a clone is reported for some rows only, either as once, few or many, or as a class for expanded clones.

>TRBV7-3|TRBJ2-1|many|TRBD2
CASSLTGGWGYSYNEQFF
TGTGCCAGCAGCTTAACGGGGGGGTGGGGTTACTCCTACAATGAGCAGTTCTTC
>TRBV18|TRBJ1-6|.|.
CASSPGANSDSPLHF
TGTGCCAGCTCACCGGGGGCAAATTCCGATTCACCCCTCCACTTT
>TRBV7-8|TRBJ2-1|many|TRBD1
CASSPSGQGVPYNEQFF
TGTGCCAGCAGCCCCTCGGGACAGGGCGTACCCTACAATGAGCAGTTCTTC
>TRBV2|TRBJ1-1|many|.
CASSDLGQNTEAFF
TGTGCCAGCAGTGATCTGGGGCAGAACACTGAAGCTTTCTTT
>TRBV2|TRBJ1-6|many|.
CASSEAGQGNSPLHF
TGTGCCAGCAGTGAAGCTGGGCAGGGAAATTCACCCCTCCACTTT
>TRBV2|TRBJ2-2|many|.
CASRGNTGELFF
TGTGCCAGCAGAGGGAACACCGGGGAGCTGTTTTTT
>TRBV7-2|TRBJ2-3|many|.
CASSLKHGGPISPDTQYF
TGTGCCAGCAGCTTAAAGCACGGGGGGCCAATAAGTCCAGATACGCAGTATTTT
>TRBV20-1|TRBJ2-7|.|TRBD2
CSAPEAGEQYF
TGCAGTGCTCCTGAAGCGGGGGAGCAGTACTTC
>TRBV28|TRBJ1-1|many|.
CASGIAMNTEAFF
TGTGCCAGCGGAATAGCTATGAACACTGAAGCTTTCTTT
>TRBV20-1|TRBJ1-2|few|.
CSAPNYGYTF
TGCAGTGCCCCCAACTATGGCTACACCTTC
>TRBV12-3/TRBV12-4|TRBJ2-1|many|TRBD2
CASGFYPPRLAGGRGEQFF
TGTGCCAGCGGATTTTACCCCCCAAGACTAGCGGGAGGCAGGGGTGAGCAGTTCTTC
>TRBV24-1|TRBJ2-5|.|.
CATGDRSMETQYF
TGTGCCACCGGGGACCGCAGCATGGAGACCCAGTACTTC
>TRBV11-2|TRBJ2-7|many|TRBD1
CASSLGDRGPYEQYF
TGTGCCAGCAGCTTAGGGGACAGGGGGCCCTACGAGCAGTACTTC
>TRBV11-2|TRBJ2-4|.|.
CASSLAAEGAKNIQYF
TGTGCCAGCAGCTTAGCGGCAGAAGGAGCCAAAAACATTCAGTACTTC
>TRBV15|TRBJ2-7|.|.
CATSREGDGSPYEQYF
TGTGCCACCAGCAGAGAGGGCGACGGATCCCCCTACGAGCAGTACTTC
>TRBV7-9|TRBJ2-2|.|.
CASSHPGVGTGELFF
TGTGCCAGCAGCCATCCGGGAGTTGGAACCGGGGAGCTGTTTTTT
>TRBV7-3|TRBJ1-2|few|.
CASSFGAGYGYTF
.
>TRBV3-1|TRBJ2-3|many|TRBD2
CASSRRLARDTQYF
TGTGCCAGCAGCCGAAGACTAGCCCGGGATACGCAGTATTTT
>TRBV2|TRBJ1-5|many|TRBD1
CASTKDRGNQPQHF
TGTGCCAGCACCAAGGACAGGGGCAATCAGCCCCAGCATTTT
>TRBV11-3|TRBJ2-2|.|TRBD2
CASSPSGDTGELFF
TGTGCCAGCAGCCCTAGCGGGGACACCGGGGAGCTGTTTTTT
>TRBV7-3|TRBJ2-7|.|.
CASSLGGAPGYEQYF
TGTGCCAGCAGCTTAGGGGGGGCTCCAGGGTACGAGCAGTACTTC
>TRBV11-2|TRBJ1-4|many|.
CASSIGETGGANEKLFF
TGTGCCAGCAGCATAGGAGAGACCGGAGGGGCTAATGAAAAACTGTTTTTT